The entry below describes one T cell receptor beta chain. Its antigen remains unknown. The record originates from a study of cytomegalovirus exposure and HLA in healthy donors. Study outcomes and limitations: Several of the most significant clusters appeared, in a later analysis, to be linked to common viral pathogens. Based on reports, TCR beta sequences accurately predicted HLA-A and HLA-B alleles for most subjects. Later on, analysis showed that most CMV-associated TCR beta chains appeared to be HLA-restricted.

PCR was performed using 60 Vbeta and 13 Jbeta primers. Using immunoSEQ multiplex PCR, the repertoire was profiled, and TCRdb retains in-frame clones only, with some absent. In total, the table holds around 100,000 clones. The receptor was isolated from a man aged 25-45 years in good health and CMV-seronegative. The sample taken for sequencing was PBMCs.

DNA for the CDR3: TGTGCCAGCTCCCCCCAGGGGGCGGGGGAAGGTTATGGCTACACCTTC. Amino acids: CASSPQGAGEGYGYTF. This chain uses TRBV18 with TRBJ1-2, with TRBD1 matching 8 bases. CDR1 and CDR2 from the germline V gene are KGHSH and LQKENI. The CDR3 extends over 16 amino acids. V lost 6 bases, J lost 5 bases, and 14 bases stayed unmatched.